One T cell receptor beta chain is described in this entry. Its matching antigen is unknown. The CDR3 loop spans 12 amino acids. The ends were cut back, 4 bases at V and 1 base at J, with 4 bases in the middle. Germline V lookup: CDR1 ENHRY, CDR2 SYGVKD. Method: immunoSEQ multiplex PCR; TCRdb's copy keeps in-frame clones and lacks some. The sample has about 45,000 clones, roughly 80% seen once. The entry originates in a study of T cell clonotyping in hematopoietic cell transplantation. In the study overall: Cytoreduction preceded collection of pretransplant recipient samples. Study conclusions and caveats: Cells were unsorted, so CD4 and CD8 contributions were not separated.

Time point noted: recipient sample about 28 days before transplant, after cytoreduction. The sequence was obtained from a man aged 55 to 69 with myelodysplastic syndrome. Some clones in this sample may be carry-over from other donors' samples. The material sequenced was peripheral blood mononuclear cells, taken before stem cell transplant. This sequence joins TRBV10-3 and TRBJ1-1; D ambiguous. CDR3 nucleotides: TGTGCCATCAGTGCTCAGAACACTGAAGCTTTCTTT. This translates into CAISAQNTEAFF.